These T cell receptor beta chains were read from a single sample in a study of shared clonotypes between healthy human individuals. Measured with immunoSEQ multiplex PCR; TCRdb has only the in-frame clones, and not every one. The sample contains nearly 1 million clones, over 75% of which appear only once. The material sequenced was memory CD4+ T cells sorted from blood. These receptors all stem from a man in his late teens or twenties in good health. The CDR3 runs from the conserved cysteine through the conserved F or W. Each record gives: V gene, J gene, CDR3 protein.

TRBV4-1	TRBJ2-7	CASSALLAGALEQYF
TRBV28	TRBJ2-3	CASSSGAPGTQYF
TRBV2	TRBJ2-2	CASRGQGISIDTGELFF
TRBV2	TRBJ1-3	CASSEADRGSGNTIYF
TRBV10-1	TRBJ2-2	CASSSSGTGELFF
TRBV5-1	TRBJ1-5	CASSLGNSNQPQHF
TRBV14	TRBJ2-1	CASSQGQGWNEQFF
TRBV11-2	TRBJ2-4	CASSLDQYRGLTIQYF
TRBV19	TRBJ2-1	CASSSGLSSNEQFF
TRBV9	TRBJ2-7	CASSVAPGSSYEQYF
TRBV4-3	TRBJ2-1	CASSQEGLGGRVEQFF
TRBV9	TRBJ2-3	CASSGGPKDTQYF
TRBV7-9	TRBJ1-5	CASSAGPNNQPQHF
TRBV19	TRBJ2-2	CASSIARVGTNTGELFF
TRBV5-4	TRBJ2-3	CASSLDFTDTQYF
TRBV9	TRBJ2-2	CASSVAAVGELFF
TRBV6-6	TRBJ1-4	CASSSVDYQEKLFF
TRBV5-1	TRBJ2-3	CASSQGASALTDTQYF
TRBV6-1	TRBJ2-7	CASSSQDWRSEQYF
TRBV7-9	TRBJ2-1	CASSLMAAYNEQFF
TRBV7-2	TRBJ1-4	CASSLAGRTNEKLFF
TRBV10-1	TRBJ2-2	CASRATDTGELFF
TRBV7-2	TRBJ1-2	CASSLRWGPYGYTF
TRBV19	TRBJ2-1	CASSSGYNEQFF